The present T cell receptor (beta chain) was sequenced within a study of blood T cells in healthy people across ages. The amount of total RNA extracted per sample was at least 5.5 micrograms. The CDR3 is 16 residues long. In germline, CDR1 is SGHAT, CDR2 FQNNGV. V lost 0 bases and J 3 bases, leaving 13 bases between the germline ends. The use of a sample-barcoded 5' primer and a J-beta primer mix characterized a second PCR of 7 to 11 cycles. TCRdb reprocessed the 5' RACE reads via MiXCR and lists one record per CDR3 protein. The sample records just under 750,000 distinct CDR3 sequences, about 24% being singletons.

The TCR comes from a man aged 65 to 79 in good health. The chain combines TRBV11-2 with TRBJ2-3; TRBD2 might be the D (6 bases). Sequencing used blood. The CDR3 here is CASSLEGGWGTDTQYF. The DNA of the CDR3 is TGTGCCAGCAGCTTAGAGGGGGGTTGGGGGACAGATACGCAGTATTTT.